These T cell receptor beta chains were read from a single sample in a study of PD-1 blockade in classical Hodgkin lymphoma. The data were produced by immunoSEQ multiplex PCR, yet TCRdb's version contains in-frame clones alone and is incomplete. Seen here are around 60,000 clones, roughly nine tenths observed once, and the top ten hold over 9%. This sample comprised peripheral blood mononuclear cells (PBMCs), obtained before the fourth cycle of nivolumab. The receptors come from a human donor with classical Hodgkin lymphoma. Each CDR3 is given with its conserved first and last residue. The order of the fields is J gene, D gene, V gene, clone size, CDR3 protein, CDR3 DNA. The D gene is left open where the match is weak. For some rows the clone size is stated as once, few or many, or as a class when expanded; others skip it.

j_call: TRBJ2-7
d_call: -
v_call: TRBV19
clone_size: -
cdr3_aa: CASRDQGYEQYF
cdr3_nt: TGTGCCAGTAGAGACCAGGGATACGAGCAGTACTTC

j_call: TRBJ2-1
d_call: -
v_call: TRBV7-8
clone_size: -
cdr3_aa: CASSLVQGSLDEQFF
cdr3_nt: TGTGCCAGCAGCTTGGTTCAGGGAAGTTTAGATGAGCAGTTCTTC

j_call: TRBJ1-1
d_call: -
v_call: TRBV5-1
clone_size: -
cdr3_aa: CASSVTTGNTEAFF
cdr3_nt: TGCGCCAGCAGCGTGACGACAGGGAACACTGAAGCTTTCTTT

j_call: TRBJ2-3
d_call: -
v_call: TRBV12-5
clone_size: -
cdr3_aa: CASGLFLTSTDTQYF
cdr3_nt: TGTGCTAGTGGTTTGTTTCTGACAAGCACAGATACGCAGTATTTT

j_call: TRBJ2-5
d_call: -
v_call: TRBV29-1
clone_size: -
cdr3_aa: CSVERENKETQYF
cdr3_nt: TGCAGCGTTGAACGCGAGAATAAAGAGACCCAGTACTTC

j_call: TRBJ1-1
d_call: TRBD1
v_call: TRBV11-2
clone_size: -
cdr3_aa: CASTPRDSLNTEAFF
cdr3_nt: TGTGCCAGCACCCCTAGGGACAGCTTGAACACTGAAGCTTTCTTT

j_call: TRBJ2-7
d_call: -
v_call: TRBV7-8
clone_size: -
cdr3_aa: CASSFGVGTGSSYEQYF
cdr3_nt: TGTGCCAGCAGCTTCGGGGTTGGAACAGGAAGCTCCTACGAGCAGTACTTC

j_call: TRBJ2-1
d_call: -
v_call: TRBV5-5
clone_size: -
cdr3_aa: CASSLWENSYNEQFF
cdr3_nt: TGTGCCAGCAGCTTGTGGGAAAACTCCTACAATGAGCAGTTCTTC

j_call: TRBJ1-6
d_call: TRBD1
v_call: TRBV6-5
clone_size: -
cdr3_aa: CASRSPGTGDPPLHF
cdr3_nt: TGTGCCAGCAGGTCTCCCGGGACAGGGGATCCACCCCTCCACTTT

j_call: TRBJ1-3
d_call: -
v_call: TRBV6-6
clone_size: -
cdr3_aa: CASSPPPEGDTIYF
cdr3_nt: TGTGCCAGCAGCCCACCCCCAGAGGGGGACACCATATATTTT

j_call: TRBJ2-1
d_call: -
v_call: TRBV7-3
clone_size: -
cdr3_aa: CASSPGLPNEQFF
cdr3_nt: TGTGCCAGCAGTCCGGGACTCCCCAATGAGCAGTTCTTC

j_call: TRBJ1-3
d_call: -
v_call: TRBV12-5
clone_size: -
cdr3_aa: CASGPDRTPGNTIYF
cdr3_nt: TGTGCTAGTGGTCCCGACAGGACCCCTGGAAACACCATATATTTT

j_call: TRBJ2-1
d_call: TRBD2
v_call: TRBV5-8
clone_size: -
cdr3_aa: CASSFPSSGGPSYNEQFF
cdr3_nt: TGTGCCAGCAGCTTTCCCTCTAGCGGGGGCCCCTCCTACAATGAGCAGTTCTTC

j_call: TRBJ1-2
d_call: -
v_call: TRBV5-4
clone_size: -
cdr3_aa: CASSSGQPGGYTF
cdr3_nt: TGTGCCAGCAGCTCAGGACAGCCAGGAGGCTACACCTTC

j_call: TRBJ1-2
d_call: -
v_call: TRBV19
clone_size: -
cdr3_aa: CASSIGYSTYNYGYTF
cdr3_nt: TGTGCCAGTAGTATCGGCTACTCAACATACAACTATGGCTACACCTTC

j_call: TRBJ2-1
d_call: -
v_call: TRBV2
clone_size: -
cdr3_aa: CASSARGTSYNEQFF
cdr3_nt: TGTGCCAGCAGTGCTCGCGGGACATCCTACAATGAGCAGTTCTTC

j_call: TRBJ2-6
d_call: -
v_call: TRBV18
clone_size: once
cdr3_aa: CASSVGSTGANVLTF
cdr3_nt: TGTGCCAGCTCCGTCGGGAGTACTGGGGCCAACGTCCTGACTTTC

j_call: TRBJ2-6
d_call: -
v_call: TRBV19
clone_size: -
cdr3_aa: CASSIPRVVSGANVLTF
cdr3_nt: TGTGCCAGTAGTATCCCCCGCGTTGTCTCTGGGGCCAACGTCCTGACTTTC

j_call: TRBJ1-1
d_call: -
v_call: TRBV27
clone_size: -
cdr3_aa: CASSLLGRANTEAFF
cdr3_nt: TGTGCCAGCAGTTTATTGGGCAGGGCGAACACTGAAGCTTTCTTT

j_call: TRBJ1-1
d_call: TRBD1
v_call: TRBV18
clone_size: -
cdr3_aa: CASSPIPGQGATEAFF
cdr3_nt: TGTGCCAGCTCACCTATCCCGGGACAGGGTGCGACTGAAGCTTTCTTT

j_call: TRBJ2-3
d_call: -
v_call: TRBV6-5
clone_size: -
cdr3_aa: CASSYSGGRRNTQYF
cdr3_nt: TGTGCCAGCAGTTACTCCGGGGGGCGAAGAAATACGCAGTATTTT

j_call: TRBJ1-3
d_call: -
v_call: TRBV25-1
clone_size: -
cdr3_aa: CASSAGFSGNTIYF
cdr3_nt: TGTGCCAGCAGTGCAGGTTTCTCTGGAAACACCATATATTTT

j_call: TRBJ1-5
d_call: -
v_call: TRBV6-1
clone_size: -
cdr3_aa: CASNPTGSNQPQHF
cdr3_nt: TGTGCCAGCAATCCTACAGGGAGCAATCAGCCCCAGCATTTT

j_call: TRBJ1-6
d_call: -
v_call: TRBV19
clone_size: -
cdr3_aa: CASSIVGKNSPLHF
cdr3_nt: TGTGCCAGTAGTATTGTGGGGAAGAATTCACCCCTCCACTTT

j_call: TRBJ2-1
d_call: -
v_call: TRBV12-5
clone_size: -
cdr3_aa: CASGLVSGAYNEQFF
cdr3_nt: TGTGCTAGTGGTTTGGTATCAGGGGCCTACAATGAGCAGTTCTTC

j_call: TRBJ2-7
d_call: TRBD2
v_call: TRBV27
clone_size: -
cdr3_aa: CASSIGGASYEQYF
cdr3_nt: TGTGCCAGCAGTATCGGGGGGGCCTCGTACGAGCAGTACTTC

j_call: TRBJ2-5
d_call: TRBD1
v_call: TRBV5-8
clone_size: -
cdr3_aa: CASSFGRQGSQETQYF
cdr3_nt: TGTGCCAGCAGCTTTGGCCGACAGGGGAGCCAAGAGACCCAGTACTTC

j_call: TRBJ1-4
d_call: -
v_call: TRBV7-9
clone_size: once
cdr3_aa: CASSFSVEKLFF
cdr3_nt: TGTGCCAGCAGCTTTTCGGTTGAAAAACTGTTTTTT

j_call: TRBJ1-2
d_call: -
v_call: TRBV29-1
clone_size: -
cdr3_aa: CSVDGRTDYGYTF
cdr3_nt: TGCAGCGTTGACGGACGGACAGACTATGGCTACACCTTC

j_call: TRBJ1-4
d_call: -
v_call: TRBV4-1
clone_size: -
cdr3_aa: CASSQEATEKLFF
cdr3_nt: TGCGCCAGCAGCCAAGAGGCTACGGAAAAACTGTTTTTT

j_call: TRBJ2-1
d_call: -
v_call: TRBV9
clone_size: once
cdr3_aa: CASSAEKAHNEQFF
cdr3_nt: TGTGCCAGCAGCGCGGAGAAAGCCCACAATGAGCAGTTCTTC

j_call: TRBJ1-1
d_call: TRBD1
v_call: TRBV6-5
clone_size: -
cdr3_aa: CASSSTGRDAFF
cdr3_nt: TGTGCCAGCAGTTCGACAGGGAGGGATGCTTTCTTT

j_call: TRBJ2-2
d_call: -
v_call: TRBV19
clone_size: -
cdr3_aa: CASSHTDTGELFF
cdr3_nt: TGTGCCAGTAGTCATACAGACACCGGGGAGCTGTTTTTT

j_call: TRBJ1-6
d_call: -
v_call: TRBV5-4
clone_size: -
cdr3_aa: CASSPTQGWNSPLHF
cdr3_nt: TGTGCCAGCAGCCCCACACAGGGATGGAATTCACCCCTCCACTTT

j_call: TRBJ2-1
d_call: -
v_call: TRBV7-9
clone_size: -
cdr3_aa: CASKASGADEQFF
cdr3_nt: TGTGCCAGCAAAGCCTCGGGGGCGGATGAGCAGTTCTTC

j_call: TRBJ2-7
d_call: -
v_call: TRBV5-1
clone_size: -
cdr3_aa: CASSLSFRSGGSYEQYF
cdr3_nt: TGCGCCAGCAGCTTGTCTTTTCGTAGTGGGGGCTCCTACGAGCAGTACTTC

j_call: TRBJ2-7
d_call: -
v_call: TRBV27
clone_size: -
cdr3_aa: CASGTSLRAGQYF
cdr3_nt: TGTGCCAGCGGCACCTCATTACGAGCGGGGCAGTACTTC

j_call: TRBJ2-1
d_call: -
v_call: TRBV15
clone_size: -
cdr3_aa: CATSREGGGYEQFF
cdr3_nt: TGTGCCACCAGCAGAGAGGGCGGGGGCTATGAGCAGTTCTTC

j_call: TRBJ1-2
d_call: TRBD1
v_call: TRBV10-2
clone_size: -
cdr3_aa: CASSESYTGGYYGYTF
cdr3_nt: TGCGCCAGCAGTGAGTCCTACACAGGGGGGTACTATGGCTACACCTTC

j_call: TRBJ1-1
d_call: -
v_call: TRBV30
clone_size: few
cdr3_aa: CAGRWNTEAFF
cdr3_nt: TGTGCCGGGAGGTGGAACACTGAAGCTTTCTTT

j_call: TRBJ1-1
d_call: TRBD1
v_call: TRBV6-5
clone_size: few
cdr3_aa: CASSEGASTEAFF
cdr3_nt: TGTGCCAGCAGCGAGGGGGCGAGCACTGAAGCTTTCTTT

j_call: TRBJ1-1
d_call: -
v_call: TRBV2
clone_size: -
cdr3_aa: CASSGPLGMNTEAFF
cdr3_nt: TGTGCCAGCAGTGGTCCACTAGGTATGAACACTGAAGCTTTCTTT

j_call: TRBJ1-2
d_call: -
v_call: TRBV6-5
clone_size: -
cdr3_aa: CASSYSEDTDYGYTF
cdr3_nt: TGTGCCAGCAGTTACTCGGAGGACACCGACTATGGCTACACCTTC

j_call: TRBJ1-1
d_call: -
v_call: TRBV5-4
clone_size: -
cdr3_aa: CASSLGGNTEAFF
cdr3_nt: TGTGCCAGCAGCTTGGGAGGGAACACTGAAGCTTTCTTT

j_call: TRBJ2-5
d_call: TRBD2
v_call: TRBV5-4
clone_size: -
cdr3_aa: CASSPDLGLAEETQYF
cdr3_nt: TGTGCCAGCAGCCCCGACCTCGGACTAGCGGAAGAGACCCAGTACTTC

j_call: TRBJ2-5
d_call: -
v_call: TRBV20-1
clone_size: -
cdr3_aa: CSARQETQYF
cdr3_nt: TGCAGTGCTAGGCAAGAGACCCAGTACTTC

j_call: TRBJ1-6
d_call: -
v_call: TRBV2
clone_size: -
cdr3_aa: CASSLESSYNSPLHF
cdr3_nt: TGTGCCAGCAGTCTAGAGAGCTCCTATAATTCACCCCTCCACTTT